The 25 T cell receptor beta chains below come from one sample, sequenced in a study of CD8+CD57+ T cells in acquired aplastic anemia. TCR beta VDJ combinations and CDR3 sequences were profiled from genomic DNA. TCRdb called the reads again in MiXCR, with one record for every CDR3 protein. This sample yields about 110,000 distinct CDR3 sequences, of which 40% to 65% are seen a single time; roughly 34% belongs to the top ten. Source material: sorted CD4+, CD8+, or CD8+CD57+ T cells (not recorded which) from PBMCs. These TCRs come from a human donor in good health, serving as a control.

This clonotype was counted many times. The chain recombines TRBV15 with TRBJ2-3, with a possible D match to TRBD2 (6 bases). CDR1 is LNHNV, CDR2 YYDKDF, per germline (reference sequence). The CDR3 has 13 amino acids. V shed 8 bases and J shed 2 bases, with 11 bases lying between them. The DNA of the CDR3 is TGTGCCACCGAAACTAGCCCCACAGATACGCAGTATTTT. As protein: CATETSPTDTQYF.

The rearrangement uses TRBV20-1 and TRBJ1-6, with 7 bases fitting TRBD1. Per the germline V gene, CDR1 is DFQATT and CDR2 is SNEGSKA (reference sequence). V gave up 5 bases and J gave up 2 bases; unmatched junction bases: 6. CDR3 length: 15 amino acids. CDR3: CSAVQQGTYNSPLHF. The CDR3 DNA sequence: TGCAGTGCTGTACAACAGGGGACCTATAATTCACCCCTCCACTTT.

This clonotype was observed a few times. The chain employs TRBV10-3 and TRBJ1-2, with a tentative D call TRBD1 (5 bases). Germline CDR1 and CDR2: ENHRY and SYGVKD. CDR3 size: 16 residues. Trimming stripped 9 bases from V and 6 bases from J, with 26 bases between. CDR3 sequence reads: CAIAWGLTPLSDGYTF. CDR3 in DNA: TGTGCCATTGCGTGGGGCCTCACCCCCCTATCGGATGGCTACACCTTC.

This clonotype was seen many times. The chain links TRBV29-1 to TRBJ2-7, with D perhaps TRBD1 (5 bases). The germline V and J ends were trimmed by 4 bases and 5 bases, with 15 bases remaining between them. The V gene's germline CDR1 is SQVTM and CDR2 ANQGSEA. The CDR3 has 13 amino acids. CDR3 nucleotides: TGCAGCGTTGTAGTCAGGGTGGTAAACGAGCAGTACTTC. It encodes CSVVVRVVNEQYF.

This clonotype was observed a handful of times. This may be a read error, as it is one base from a much larger clone. V is TRBV6-2 or TRBV6-3 and J is TRBJ2-7; D call uncertain. The germline gives CDR1 MNHEY, CDR2 SVGEGT. Trimming shortened V by 5 bases and J by 9 bases, and 11 bases separated the two germline ends. The CDR3 runs to 11 residues. The chain's CDR3 is CASSTAGGQYF. CDR3 DNA: TGTGCCAGCAGTACCGCCGGCGGGCAGTACTTC.

This sequence joins TRBV7-2 and TRBJ2-1, with TRBD2 as a possible D gene (7 bases). Looked up from germline, CDR1 is SGHTA and CDR2 is FQGNSA. The V end lost 0 bases, the J end lost 7 bases, and 13 bases lay between the germline ends. CDR3 length: 15 amino acids. Here the CDR3 reads CASSLALGGGNEQFF. In DNA form, the CDR3 reads TGTGCCAGCAGCTTAGCCCTAGGGGGGGGGAATGAGCAGTTCTTC.

This clonotype was picked up many times. This chain uses TRBV13 with TRBJ1-3, with D possibly being TRBD1 (6 bases). Germline lookup yields CDR1 PRHDT and CDR2 FYEKMQ (reference sequence). Between the trimmed V and J ends, which lost 8 bases and 3 bases, there was a span of 11 bases. The CDR3 is 13 amino acids. The CDR3 DNA reads TGTGCCAGCGCCGGGGGGCTTGGAAACACCATATATTTT. Translating it yields CASAGGLGNTIYF.

This clonotype was recorded at least ten times. The CDR3 protein is CASSFTGEADTQYF. The CDR3 region has the DNA TGTGCCAGCAGCTTTACGGGTGAGGCAGATACGCAGTATTTT. The chain couples TRBV13 to TRBJ2-3; D ambiguous. This CDR3 has 14 amino acids. The germline V gene encodes CDR1 PRHDT and CDR2 FYEKMQ (reference sequence). V gave up 3 bases and J gave up 4 bases, with 11 bases separating them.

The sample holds a few counts of this clonotype. V usage is TRBV29-1 and J usage is TRBJ2-7; D may be TRBD1 (6 bases). Trimming took off 3 bases at V and 5 bases at J, with 11 bases between the two ends. The CDR3 sequence is 12 residues long. Germline CDR1 and CDR2: SQVTM and ANQGSEA. CDR3 region: CSVETGADEQYF. The CDR3 nucleotides are TGCAGCGTTGAGACAGGCGCGGACGAGCAGTACTTC.

The J gene is TRBJ2-3, the V gene TRBV12-3 or TRBV12-4, with 10 bases identical to TRBD2. This CDR3 spans 14 amino acids. V was pared by 6 bases and J by 4 bases, with 4 bases of the junction left unmatched. CDR3 in amino acids: CASRAAGGADTQYF. The CDR3 DNA sequence: TGTGCCAGCAGAGCAGCGGGGGGGGCAGATACGCAGTATTTT.

This clonotype came up a few times. As DNA, the CDR3 is TGTGCCAGCAGCTCAAGACCGGACACTGAAGCTTTCTTT. It yields the protein CASSSRPDTEAFF. This sequence joins TRBV7-7 and TRBJ1-1; D is uncertain. V was trimmed by 4 bases and J by 3 bases, leaving 9 bases between them. Germline lookup yields CDR1 SSHAT and CDR2 FNYEAQ (reference sequence). CDR3 length: 13 amino acids.

The chain recombines TRBV25-1 with TRBJ1-1, with 8 bases aligning to TRBD1. There are 12 residues in the CDR3. The J segment lost 10 bases and the V segment lost 5 bases, leaving 6 bases of the junction unmatched. The germline V gene encodes CDR1 MGHDK and CDR2 SYGVNS. In DNA form, the CDR3 reads TGTGCCAGCAGTATGGAGACAGGGGTAGCTTTCTTT. The encoded protein is CASSMETGVAFF.

This chain links TRBV2 with TRBJ2-5; no reliable D call. Trimming removed 10 bases at V and 4 bases at J, with 13 bases between. The CDR3 runs to 12 residues. CDR1 SNHLY and CDR2 FYNNEI come from the germline V gene. The CDR3 here is CATFAAPETQYF. For the CDR3, the DNA is TGTGCCACGTTCGCGGCCCCAGAGACCCAGTACTTC.

This rearrangement joins TRBV7-8 to TRBJ1-6; TRBD1 agrees at 7 bases. The CDR3 has 15 amino acids. V gave up 2 bases and J gave up 9 bases; unmatched junction bases: 7. The germline V gene has CDR1 SGHVS and CDR2 FQNEAQ. Here the CDR3 reads CASSLMGDSPSPLHF. In nucleotides, the CDR3 is TGTGCCAGCAGCTTAATGGGGGACAGCCCTTCACCCCTCCACTTT.

V and J are TRBV29-1 and TRBJ2-5; the D gene is possibly TRBD1 (6 bases). CDR1 and CDR2 from the germline V gene are SQVTM and ANQGSEA. Between the trimmed V and J ends, which lost 6 bases and 5 bases, there was a span of 13 bases. CDR3 size: 12 residues. CDR3 DNA sequence: TGCAGCGTGGTAGGGGGTTTTGAGACCCAGTACTTC. This encodes CSVVGGFETQYF.

The chain uses TRBV25-1 and TRBJ2-1; D may be TRBD1 or TRBD2 (5 bases each). The CDR3 sequence is 15 residues long. In germline, CDR1 is MGHDK, CDR2 SYGVNS. Trimming pared 6 bases from V and 4 bases from J, leaving 16 bases between. DNA of the CDR3: TGTGCCAGCAGCTCCGAAGGGACGGCGTACAATGAGCAGTTCTTC. It is translated as CASSSEGTAYNEQFF.

In this sample, this clonotype turned up a few times. This sequence joins TRBV11-2 and TRBJ1-6; D is unclear. The V and J ends lost 1 base and 7 bases respectively, with 14 bases between them. The CDR3 has 16 amino acids. Looked up from germline, CDR1 is SGHAT and CDR2 is FQNNGV. CDR3 DNA sequence: TGTGCCAGCAGCTTAGTTCGACCGGCAGGAAATTCACCCCTCCACTTT. This translates into CASSLVRPAGNSPLHF.

This clonotype was seen once. The DNA is left out, because the CDR3 cannot be placed on it with certainty; the CDR3 is given as TCRdb lists it. The V call is TRBV9, the J call TRBJ1-3; the table's D call TRBD1 went unverified against the DNA. Germline V lookup: CDR1 SGDLS, CDR2 YYNGEE. The CDR3 has 15 amino acids, counting both end residues. This CDR3 is CASSVGYGTRETIHF.

The J gene is TRBJ1-5, the V gene TRBV6-5; no firm D call. CDR3 size: 16 residues. Trimming shortened V by 8 bases and J by 3 bases, and 20 bases separated the two germline ends. Germline CDR1 and CDR2: MNHEY and SVGAGI. The DNA for the CDR3 is TGTGCCAGCCGTTTAGGACCATCTTGGGACAATCAGCCCCAGCATTTT. Protein product: CASRLGPSWDNQPQHF.

V is TRBV10-3 and J is TRBJ1-1; D call uncertain. Germline V lookup: CDR1 ENHRY, CDR2 SYGVKD. This CDR3 has 14 residues. The ends were cut back, 6 bases at V and 8 bases at J, with 19 bases in the middle. The CDR3 bases are TGTGCCATCAGCTCACGAGGATTGGACGGCGAAGCTTTCTTT. It codes for CAISSRGLDGEAFF.

This clonotype appeared a single time. The germline gene is not matched at one end of the junction; a read error may be the cause. CDR3 in DNA: TGTGCCAGCAGTGTTGGGACACACAACACCGGGGAGCTGTCTTTT. This sequence encodes CASSVGTHNTGELSF. V is TRBV7-9 and J is TRBJ2-2, with a possible D match to TRBD1 (6 bases). The CDR3 has 15 amino acids. Germline CDR1 is SEHNR and CDR2 is FQNEAQ (reference sequence).

The V call is TRBV7-9, the J call TRBJ2-7, with D possibly matching TRBD1 (5 bases). The CDR3 contains 13 residues. The germline V and J ends were trimmed by 4 bases and 4 bases, with 11 bases remaining between them. Germline V gene data show CDR1 as SEHNR and CDR2 as FQNEAQ (reference sequence). The chain's CDR3 is CASSSPRAYEQYF. The CDR3 region has the DNA TGTGCCAGCAGCTCTCCCAGGGCATACGAGCAGTACTTC. Full variable domain (remainder filled in from reference TRBV7-9 and TRBJ2-7): DTGVSQNPRHKITKRGQNVTFRCDPISEHNRLYWYRQTLGQGPEFLTYFQNEAQLEKSRLLSDRFSAERPKGSFSTLEIQRTEQGDSAMYLCASSSPRAYEQYFGPGTRLTVT.

This clonotype was recorded a few times. DNA of the CDR3: TGTGCCAGCAGTTTAATCGGTGGGGAAGCTTTCTTT. This sequence encodes CASSLIGGEAFF. The chain is built from TRBV27 and TRBJ1-1; D is unresolved. V gave up 2 bases and J gave up 8 bases, with 9 bases separating them. Germline CDR1 is MNHEY and CDR2 is SMNVEV (reference sequence). The CDR3 loop spans 12 amino acids.

V usage is TRBV2 and J usage is TRBJ1-2; TRBD1 is a possible D gene (6 bases). Germline CDR1 is SNHLY and CDR2 is FYNNEI. With 7 bases removed from V and 6 bases from J, the gap between germline ends came to 15 bases. CDR3 length equals 13 residues. This CDR3 is CASTETGRDGYTF. The CDR3 DNA reads as TGTGCCAGCACCGAAACAGGGAGGGATGGCTACACCTTC.

Only one count was recorded for this clonotype. J is TRBJ1-2 and V is TRBV15, with TRBD1 as a possible D gene (5 bases). This CDR3 contains 13 residues. Germline V gene lookup returns CDR1 LNHNV and CDR2 YYDKDF (reference sequence). V was pared by 1 base and J by 4 bases, with 7 bases between. The CDR3 region has the DNA TGTGCCACCAGCAGAGGACAGATCTATGGCTACACCTTC. Encoded protein: CATSRGQIYGYTF.